This TCR beta chain derives from a study of T cell responses to AZD1222 COVID-19 vaccine. Study results and limitations: Spike-specific TCR breadth and depth were elevated following two AZD1222 doses. Baseline seropositivity characterized only six AZD1222 recipients.

Some clones are missing from TCRdb's copy, which holds only in-frame ones; the method was immunoSEQ multiplex PCR. The data show 150,000 to 200,000 clones, more than 85% seen once. In regard to this clone: The target antigen is unknown.

The source of this sequence is an adult in good health. Sequencing was performed on peripheral blood, taken on day 0 of AZD1222 vaccination.

The CDR3: CATSRDRGRGSNQPQHF. The CDR3 DNA sequence: TGTGCCACCAGCAGAGATCGGGGCAGGGGGAGCAATCAGCCCCAGCATTTT. V usage is TRBV15 and J usage is TRBJ1-5, with TRBD1 matching 7 bases. This CDR3 comprises 17 residues. With 0 bases clipped from V and 1 base from J, the junction kept 6 bases outside the gene matches. Germline CDR1 is LNHNV and CDR2 is YYDKDF (reference sequence). Full variable domain (outside the CDR3, taken from reference TRBV15 and TRBJ1-5): DAMVIQNPRYQVTQFGKPVTLSCSQTLNHNVMYWYQQKSSQAPKLLFHYYDKDFNNEADTPDNFQSRRPNTSFCFLDIRSPGLGDTAMYLCATSRDRGRGSNQPQHFGDGTRLSIL.